This TCR beta chain derives from a study of low-dose radiotherapy and immunotherapy resistance in tumors. Study at large: The schedule for Cohort 2 used 1 Gy per fraction every two weeks, which added up to 13 Gy over 26 weeks. Ipilimumab 1 mg/kg every six weeks, together with nivolumab 240 mg every two weeks, was given intravenously to patients.

The CDR3 is 14 residues long. Per the germline V gene, CDR1 is MNHEY and CDR2 is SVGAGI. The V gene lost 6 bases and the J gene lost 3 bases, with 15 bases spanning the gap. Time point given: before trial treatment. Each donor was administered nivolumab, ipilimumab, aspirin, low-dose cyclophosphamide and low-dose radiotherapy. The presence of advanced solid tumors lacking tumor-infiltrating lymphocytes characterized eligible patients. By sample fraction, this clonotype is medium-sized. TCRs underwent 20 PCR cycles of amplification with a constant-region primer and V-primer adapter. MiXCR was run by TCRdb on the reads, yielding one entry per CDR3 protein. Here the sample spans about 50,000 distinct CDR3 sequences, about an eighth being singletons.

Sequencing was performed on PBMCs, taken before treatment. The rearrangement joins TRBV6-5 to TRBJ2-7, with D perhaps matching TRBD1 (6 bases). The TCR originated in a female donor with ovarian cancer. In DNA, the CDR3 is TGTGCCAGCAGAATGGGGGCTCCGAACTACGAGCAGTACTTC. Translated, it gives CASRMGAPNYEQYF.